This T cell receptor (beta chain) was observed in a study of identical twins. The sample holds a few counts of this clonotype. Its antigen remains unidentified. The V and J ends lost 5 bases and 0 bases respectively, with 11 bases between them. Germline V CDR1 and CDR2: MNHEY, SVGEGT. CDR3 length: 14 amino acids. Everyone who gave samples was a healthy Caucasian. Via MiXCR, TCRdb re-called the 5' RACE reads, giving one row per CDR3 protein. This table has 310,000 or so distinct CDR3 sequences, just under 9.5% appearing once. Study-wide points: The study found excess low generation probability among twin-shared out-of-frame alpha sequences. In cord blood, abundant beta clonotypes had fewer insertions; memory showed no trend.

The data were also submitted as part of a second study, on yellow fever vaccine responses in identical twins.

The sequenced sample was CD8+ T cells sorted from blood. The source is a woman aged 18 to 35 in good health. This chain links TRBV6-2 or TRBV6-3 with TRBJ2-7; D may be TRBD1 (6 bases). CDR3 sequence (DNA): TGTGCCAGCAGTACAGGGAGAAACTCCTACGAGCAGTACTTC. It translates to CASSTGRNSYEQYF.